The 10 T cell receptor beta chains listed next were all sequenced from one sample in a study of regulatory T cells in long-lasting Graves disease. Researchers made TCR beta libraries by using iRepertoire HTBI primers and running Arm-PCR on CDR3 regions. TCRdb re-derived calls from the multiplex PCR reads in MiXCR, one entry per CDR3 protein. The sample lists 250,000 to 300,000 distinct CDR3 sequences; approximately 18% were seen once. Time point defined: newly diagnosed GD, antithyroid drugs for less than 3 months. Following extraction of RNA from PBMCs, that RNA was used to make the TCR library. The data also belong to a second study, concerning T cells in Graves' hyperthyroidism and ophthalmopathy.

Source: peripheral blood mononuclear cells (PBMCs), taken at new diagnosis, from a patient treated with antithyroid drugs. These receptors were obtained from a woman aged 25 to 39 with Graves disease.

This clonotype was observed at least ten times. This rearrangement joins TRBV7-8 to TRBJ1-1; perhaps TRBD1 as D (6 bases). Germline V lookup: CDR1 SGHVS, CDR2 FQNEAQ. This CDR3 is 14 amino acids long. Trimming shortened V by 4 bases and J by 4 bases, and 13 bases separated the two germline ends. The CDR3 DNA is TGTGCCAGCAGCTATTCCCAGGGGTTCACTGAAGCTTTCTTT. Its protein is CASSYSQGFTEAFF.

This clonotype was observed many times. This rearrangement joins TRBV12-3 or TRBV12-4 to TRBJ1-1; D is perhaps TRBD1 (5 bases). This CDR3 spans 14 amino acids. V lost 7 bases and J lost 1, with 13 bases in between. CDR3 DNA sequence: TGTGCCAGCACCCCCGGTGGGGGGAACACTGAAGCTTTCTTT. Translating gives CASTPGGGNTEAFF.

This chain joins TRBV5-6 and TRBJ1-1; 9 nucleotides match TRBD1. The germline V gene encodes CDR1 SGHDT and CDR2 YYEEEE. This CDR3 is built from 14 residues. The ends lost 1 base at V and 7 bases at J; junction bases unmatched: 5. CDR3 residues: CASSLRQGGGEAFF. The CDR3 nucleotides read TGTGCCAGCAGCTTGAGACAGGGGGGCGGTGAAGCTTTCTTT.

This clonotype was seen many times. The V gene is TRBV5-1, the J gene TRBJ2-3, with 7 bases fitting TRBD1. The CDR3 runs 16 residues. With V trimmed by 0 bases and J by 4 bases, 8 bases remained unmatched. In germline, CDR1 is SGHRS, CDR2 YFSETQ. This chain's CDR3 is CASSLAGQVNADTQYF. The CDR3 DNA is TGCGCCAGCAGCTTGGCCGGACAGGTGAACGCAGATACGCAGTATTTT.

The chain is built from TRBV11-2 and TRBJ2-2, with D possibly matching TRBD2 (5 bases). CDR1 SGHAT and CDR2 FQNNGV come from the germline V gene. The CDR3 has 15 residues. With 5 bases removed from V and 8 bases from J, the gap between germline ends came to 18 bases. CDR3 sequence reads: CASSPDGVALGELFF. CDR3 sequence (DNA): TGTGCCAGCAGCCCGGACGGGGTCGCGCTGGGGGAGCTGTTTTTT.

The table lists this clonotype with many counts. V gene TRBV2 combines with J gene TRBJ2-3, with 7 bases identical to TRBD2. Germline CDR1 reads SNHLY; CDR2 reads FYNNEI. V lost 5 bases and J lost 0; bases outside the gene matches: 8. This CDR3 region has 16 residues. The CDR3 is CASSWGGGESTDTQYF. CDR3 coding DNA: TGTGCCAGCAGTTGGGGCGGGGGAGAAAGCACAGATACGCAGTATTTT.

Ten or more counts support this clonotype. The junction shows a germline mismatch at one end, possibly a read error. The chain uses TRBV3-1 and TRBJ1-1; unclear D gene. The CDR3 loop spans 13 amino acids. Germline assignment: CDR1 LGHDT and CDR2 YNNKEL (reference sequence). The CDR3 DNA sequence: TGCGCCAGCAGCCAAGTGCTGAACACTGAAGCTTTCTTT. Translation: CASSQVLNTEAFF.

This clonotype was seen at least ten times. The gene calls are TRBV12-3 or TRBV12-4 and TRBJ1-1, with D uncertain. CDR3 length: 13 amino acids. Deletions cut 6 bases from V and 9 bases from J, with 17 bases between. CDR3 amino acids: CASSLEAVAQAFF. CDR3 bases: TGTGCCAGCAGCCTAGAAGCGGTGGCACAAGCTTTCTTT.

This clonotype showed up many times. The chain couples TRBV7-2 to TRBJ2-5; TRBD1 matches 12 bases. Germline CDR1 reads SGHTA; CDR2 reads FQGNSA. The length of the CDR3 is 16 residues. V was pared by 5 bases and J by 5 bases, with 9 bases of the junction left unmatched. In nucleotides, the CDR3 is TGTGCCAGCAGCCAGCCGGGACAGGGGGCCGATGAGACCCAGTACTTC. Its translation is CASSQPGQGADETQYF.

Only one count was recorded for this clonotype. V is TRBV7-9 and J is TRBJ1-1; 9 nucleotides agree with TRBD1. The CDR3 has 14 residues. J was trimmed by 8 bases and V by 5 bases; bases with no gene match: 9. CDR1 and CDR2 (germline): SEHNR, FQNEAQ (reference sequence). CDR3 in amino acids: CASSVSGTGREAFF. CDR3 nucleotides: TGTGCCAGCAGCGTGTCCGGGACAGGGCGGGAAGCTTTCTTT.